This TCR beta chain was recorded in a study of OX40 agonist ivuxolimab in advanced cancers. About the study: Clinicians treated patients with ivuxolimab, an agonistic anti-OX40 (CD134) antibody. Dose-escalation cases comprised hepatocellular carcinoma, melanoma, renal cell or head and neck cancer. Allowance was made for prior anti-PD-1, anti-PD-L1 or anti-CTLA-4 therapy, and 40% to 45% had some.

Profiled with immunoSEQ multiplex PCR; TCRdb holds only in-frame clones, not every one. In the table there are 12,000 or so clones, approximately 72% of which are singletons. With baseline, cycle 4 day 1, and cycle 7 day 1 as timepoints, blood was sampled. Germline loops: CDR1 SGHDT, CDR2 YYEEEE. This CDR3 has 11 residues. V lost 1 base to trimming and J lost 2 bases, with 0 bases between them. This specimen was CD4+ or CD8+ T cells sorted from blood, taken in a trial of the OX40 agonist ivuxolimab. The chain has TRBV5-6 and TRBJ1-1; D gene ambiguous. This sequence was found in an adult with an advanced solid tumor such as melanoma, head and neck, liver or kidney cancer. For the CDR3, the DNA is TGTGCCAGCAGCTTGAACACTGAAGCTTTCTTT. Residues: CASSLNTEAFF. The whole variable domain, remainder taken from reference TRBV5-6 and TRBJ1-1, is DAGVTQSPTHLIKTRGQQVTLRCSPKSGHDTVSWYQQALGQGPQFIFQYYEEEERQRGNFPDRFSGHQFPNYSSELNVNALLLGDSALYLCASSLNTEAFFGQGTRLTVV.